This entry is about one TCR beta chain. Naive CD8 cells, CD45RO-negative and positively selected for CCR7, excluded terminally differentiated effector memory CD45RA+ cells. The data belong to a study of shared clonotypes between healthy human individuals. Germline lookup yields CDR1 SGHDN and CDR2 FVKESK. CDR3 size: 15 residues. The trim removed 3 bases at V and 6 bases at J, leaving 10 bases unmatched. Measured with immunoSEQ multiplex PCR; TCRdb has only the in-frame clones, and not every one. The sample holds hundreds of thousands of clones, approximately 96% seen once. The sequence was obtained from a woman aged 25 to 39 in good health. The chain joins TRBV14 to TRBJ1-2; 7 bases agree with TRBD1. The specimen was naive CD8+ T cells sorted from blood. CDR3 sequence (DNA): TGTGCCAGCAGCCACCACCCGGGACAGTCGGATGGCTACACCTTC. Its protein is CASSHHPGQSDGYTF.